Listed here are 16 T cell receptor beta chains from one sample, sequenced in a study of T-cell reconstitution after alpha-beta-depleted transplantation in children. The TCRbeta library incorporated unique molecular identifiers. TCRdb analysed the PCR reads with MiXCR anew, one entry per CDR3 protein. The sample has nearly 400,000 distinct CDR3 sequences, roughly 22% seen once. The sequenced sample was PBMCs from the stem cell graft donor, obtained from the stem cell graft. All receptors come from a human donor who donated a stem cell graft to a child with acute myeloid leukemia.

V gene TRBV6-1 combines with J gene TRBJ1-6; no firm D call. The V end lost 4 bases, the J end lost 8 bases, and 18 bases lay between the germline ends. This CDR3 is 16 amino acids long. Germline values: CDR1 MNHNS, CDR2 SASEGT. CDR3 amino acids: CASSAETRRRDSPLHF. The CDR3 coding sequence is TGTGCCAGCAGTGCTGAGACTCGGAGAAGGGATTCACCCCTCCACTTT.

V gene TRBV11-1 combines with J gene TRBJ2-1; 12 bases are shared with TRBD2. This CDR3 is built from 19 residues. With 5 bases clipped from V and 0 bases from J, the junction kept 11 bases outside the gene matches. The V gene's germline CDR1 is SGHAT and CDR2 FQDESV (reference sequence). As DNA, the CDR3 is TGTGCCAGCAGCCTAGGACTAGCGGGGCCCGGAAACTCCTACAATGAGCAGTTCTTC. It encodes CASSLGLAGPGNSYNEQFF.

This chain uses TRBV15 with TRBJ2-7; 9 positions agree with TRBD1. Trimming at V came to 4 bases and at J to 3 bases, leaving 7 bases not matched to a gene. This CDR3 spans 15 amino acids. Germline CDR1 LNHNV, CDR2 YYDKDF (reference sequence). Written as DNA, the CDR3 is TGTGCCACCAGCACCGCCCGGGACAGGGTCTACGAGCAGTACTTC. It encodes CATSTARDRVYEQYF.

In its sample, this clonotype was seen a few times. CDR3 loop: CASSQSGPSGSSYNEQFF. The CDR3, as DNA: TGCGCCAGCAGCCAGTCGGGCCCTAGCGGGAGCTCCTACAATGAGCAGTTCTTC. The chain recombines TRBV4-3 with TRBJ2-1; 10 nucleotides line up with TRBD2. J lost 0 bases, V lost 3 bases, and 8 bases had no gene match. Germline V gene sequence: CDR1 LGHNA, CDR2 YSLEER. This CDR3 is 18 amino acids long.

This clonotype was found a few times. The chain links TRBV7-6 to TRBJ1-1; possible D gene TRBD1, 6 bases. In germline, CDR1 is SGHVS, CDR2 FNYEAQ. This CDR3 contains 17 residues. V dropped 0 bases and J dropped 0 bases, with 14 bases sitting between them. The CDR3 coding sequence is TGTGCCAGCAGCTTAGCGGAACGGCAGGGGTTGAACACTGAAGCTTTCTTT. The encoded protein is CASSLAERQGLNTEAFF.

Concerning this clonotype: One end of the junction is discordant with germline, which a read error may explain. In DNA, the CDR3 is TGCGCCAGCTGCTTGGGCAGCCTAGCGGGAGGAACTGAGCAGTTCTTC. Protein: CASCLGSLAGGTEQFF. V and J are TRBV5-1 and TRBJ2-1; 11 bases fit TRBD2. Per germline, CDR1 SGHRS and CDR2 YFSETQ. The CDR3 is made up of 16 amino acids.

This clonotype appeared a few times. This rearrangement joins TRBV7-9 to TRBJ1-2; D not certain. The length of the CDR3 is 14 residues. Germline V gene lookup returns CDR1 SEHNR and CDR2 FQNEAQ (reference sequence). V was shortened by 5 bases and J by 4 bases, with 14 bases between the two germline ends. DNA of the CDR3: TGTGCCAGCAGCCCCTCGACGGCAAGCTATGGCTACACCTTC. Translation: CASSPSTASYGYTF.

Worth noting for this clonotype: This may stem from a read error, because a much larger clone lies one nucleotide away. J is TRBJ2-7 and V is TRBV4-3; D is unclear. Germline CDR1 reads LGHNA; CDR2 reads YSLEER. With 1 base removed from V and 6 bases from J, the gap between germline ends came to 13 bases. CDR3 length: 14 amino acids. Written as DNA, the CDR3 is TGCGCCAGCAGCCAAGTAGTCAACGCCTGCGAGCAGTACTTC. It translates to CASSQVVNACEQYF.

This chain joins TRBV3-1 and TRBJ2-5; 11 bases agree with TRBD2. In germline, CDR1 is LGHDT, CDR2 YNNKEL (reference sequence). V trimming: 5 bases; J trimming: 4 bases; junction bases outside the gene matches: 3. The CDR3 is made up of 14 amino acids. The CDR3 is CASSASGRRETQYF. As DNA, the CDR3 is TGTGCCAGCAGCGCTAGCGGGAGGCGAGAGACCCAGTACTTC.

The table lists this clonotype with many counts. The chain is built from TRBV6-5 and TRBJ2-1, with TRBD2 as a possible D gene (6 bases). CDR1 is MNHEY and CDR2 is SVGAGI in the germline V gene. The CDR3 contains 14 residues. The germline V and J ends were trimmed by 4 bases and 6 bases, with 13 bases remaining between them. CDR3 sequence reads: CASSLGLPPNEQFF. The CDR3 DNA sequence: TGTGCCAGCAGTTTGGGACTTCCCCCCAATGAGCAGTTCTTC.

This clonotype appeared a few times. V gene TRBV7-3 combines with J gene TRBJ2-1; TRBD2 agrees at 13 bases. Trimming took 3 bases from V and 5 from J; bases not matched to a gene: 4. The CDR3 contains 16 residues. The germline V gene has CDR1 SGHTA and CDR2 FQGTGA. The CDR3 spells CASSLDGTSGNNEQFF. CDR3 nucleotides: TGTGCCAGCAGCTTGGACGGGACTAGCGGGAACAATGAGCAGTTCTTC.

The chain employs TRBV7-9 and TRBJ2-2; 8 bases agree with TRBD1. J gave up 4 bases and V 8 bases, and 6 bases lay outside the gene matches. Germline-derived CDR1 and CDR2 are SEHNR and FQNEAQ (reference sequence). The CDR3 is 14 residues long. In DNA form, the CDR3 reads TGTGCCAGCTCAGGGGGCGGCGGCACCGGGGAGCTGTTTTTT. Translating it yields CASSGGGGTGELFF.

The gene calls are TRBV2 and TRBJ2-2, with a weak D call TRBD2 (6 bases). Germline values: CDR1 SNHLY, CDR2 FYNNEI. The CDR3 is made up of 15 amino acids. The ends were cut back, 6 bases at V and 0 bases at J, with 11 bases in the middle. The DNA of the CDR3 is TGTGCCAGCAGACGGGACTCCGCGAACACCGGGGAGCTGTTTTTT. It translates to CASRRDSANTGELFF.

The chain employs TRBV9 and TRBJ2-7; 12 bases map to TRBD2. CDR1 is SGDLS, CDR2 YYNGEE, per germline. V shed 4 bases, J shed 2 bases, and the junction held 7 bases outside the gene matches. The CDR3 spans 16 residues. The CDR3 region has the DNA TGTGCCAGCAGCCTAAGCCTAGCGGGAGGGCCCTACGAGCAGTACTTC. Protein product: CASSLSLAGGPYEQYF.

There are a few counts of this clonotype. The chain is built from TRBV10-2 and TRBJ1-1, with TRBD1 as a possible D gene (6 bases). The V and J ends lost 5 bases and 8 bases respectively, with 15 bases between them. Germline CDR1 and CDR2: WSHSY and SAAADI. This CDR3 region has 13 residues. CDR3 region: CASSTDRDREAFF. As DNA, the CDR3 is TGCGCCAGCAGTACGGACAGAGACAGAGAAGCTTTCTTT.

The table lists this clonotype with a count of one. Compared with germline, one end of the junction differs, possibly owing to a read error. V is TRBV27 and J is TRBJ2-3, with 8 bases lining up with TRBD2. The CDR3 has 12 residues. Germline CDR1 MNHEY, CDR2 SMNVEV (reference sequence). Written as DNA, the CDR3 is TGTGCCAGCAGTCCCGGGGGGGATACGGAGTATTTT. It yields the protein CASSPGGDTEYF.